These 15 T cell receptor beta chains originate from one sample sequenced in a study of T-cell reconstitution after alpha-beta-depleted transplantation in children. Unique molecular identifiers were used to barcode this TCRbeta library. MiXCR was run by TCRdb on the PCR reads, yielding one entry per CDR3 protein. Of about 640,000 distinct CDR3 sequences listed, around 16% are singletons. Sequencing used PBMCs from the stem cell graft donor, obtained from the stem cell graft. The receptors were gathered from a human donor who donated a stem cell graft to a child with acute myeloid leukemia.

The chain is built from TRBV12-3 or TRBV12-4 and TRBJ1-1; 7 bases match TRBD1. CDR3 size: 16 residues. V shed 7 bases and J 1 base; nucleotides not matched to a gene: 12. The CDR3 reads CASKGHRGSTNTEAFF. The DNA for the CDR3 is TGTGCCAGCAAGGGCCACAGGGGATCGACGAACACTGAAGCTTTCTTT.

V and J are TRBV6-2 or TRBV6-3 and TRBJ2-7; either TRBD1 or TRBD2 may supply D (7 bases each). This CDR3 has 14 residues. Germline V gene data show CDR1 as MNHEY and CDR2 as SVGEGT. Trimming left V 2 bases short and J 2 bases short, with 10 bases between. CDR3 DNA: TGTGCCAGCAGTTACGGGAGGGGGCCCTACGAGCAGTACGTC. Translating it yields CASSYGRGPYEQYV.

This chain connects TRBV2 to TRBJ2-1, with D hard to call. The CDR3 is 13 residues long. The V end lost 4 bases, the J end lost 6 bases, and 10 bases lay between the germline ends. Germline CDR1 is SNHLY and CDR2 is FYNNEI. DNA of the CDR3: TGTGCCAGCAGTGGGATAGACTCCAATGAGCAGTTCTTC. Amino acids: CASSGIDSNEQFF.

This clonotype was counted ten times or more. V is TRBV20-1 and J is TRBJ2-1; 10 bases are shared with TRBD2. Germline assignment: CDR1 DFQATT and CDR2 SNEGSKA (reference sequence). The V gene end was trimmed by 3 bases and the J gene end by 4 bases; junction bases not matched to a gene: 6. The CDR3 is made up of 15 amino acids. CDR3 residues: CSASQLAGYYNEQFF. The CDR3 nucleotides read TGCAGTGCTAGCCAACTAGCGGGGTATTACAATGAGCAGTTCTTC.

The chain is built from TRBV7-2 and TRBJ2-3; TRBD2 matches 9 bases. This CDR3 contains 19 residues. Trimming at V came to 2 bases and at J to 2 bases, leaving 14 bases not matched to a gene. CDR1 and CDR2 (germline): SGHTA, FQGNSA. CDR3 DNA sequence: TGTGCCAGCAGCTTAACGAAGTGGCGGGGGGGACAGTTCACAGATACGCAGTATTTT. Amino acids: CASSLTKWRGGQFTDTQYF.

V is TRBV9 and J is TRBJ2-7; a possible D gene is TRBD1 (6 bases). This CDR3 is built from 13 residues. Germline assignment: CDR1 SGDLS and CDR2 YYNGEE. Trimming took off 5 bases at V and 3 bases at J, with 12 bases between the two ends. The CDR3 DNA reads TGTGCCAGCAGTGCCGGACAGAGCTACGAGCAGTACTTC. It specifies CASSAGQSYEQYF.

This clonotype was recorded many times. This rearrangement joins TRBV20-1 to TRBJ2-7; 9 bases map to TRBD1. Germline V lookup: CDR1 DFQATT, CDR2 SNEGSKA (reference sequence). The ends lost 5 bases at V and 5 bases at J; junction bases unmatched: 4. This CDR3 spans 12 amino acids. The CDR3 bases are TGCAGTGCTGGGACAGGGAGACACGAGCAGTACTTC. This encodes CSAGTGRHEQYF.

There are a few counts of this clonotype. This chain uses TRBV13 with TRBJ2-7; D unresolved. The germline V gene encodes CDR1 PRHDT and CDR2 FYEKMQ (reference sequence). Trimming pared 4 bases from V and 3 bases from J, leaving 13 bases between. The CDR3 is 14 amino acids. The CDR3 nucleotides are TGTGCCAGCAGCTCCGGACGGAGCCTCTACGAGCAGTACGTC. It translates to CASSSGRSLYEQYV.

The table lists this clonotype with many counts. V usage is TRBV11-2 and J usage is TRBJ1-5, with D unclear. Trimming removed 0 bases from V and 0 bases from J, with 12 bases in between. Germline V gene sequence: CDR1 SGHAT, CDR2 FQNNGV. This CDR3 has 17 amino acids. CDR3 protein: CASSLESGLLSNQPQHF. In nucleotides, the CDR3 is TGTGCCAGCAGCTTAGAATCAGGTCTTCTTAGCAATCAGCCCCAGCATTTT. The full variable domain, its missing parts supplied by reference TRBV11-2 and TRBJ1-5, is EAGVAQSPRYKIIEKRQSVAFWCNPISGHATLYWYQQILGQGPKLLIQFQNNGVVDDSQLPKDRFSAERLKGVDSTLKIQPAKLEDSAVYLCASSLESGLLSNQPQHFGDGTRLSIL.

This clonotype was seen ten or more times. The J gene is TRBJ2-5, the V gene TRBV24-1; D is uncertain. V dropped 9 bases and J dropped 1 base, with 14 bases sitting between them. Germline-derived CDR1 and CDR2 are KGHDR and SFDVKD. This CDR3 is built from 14 residues. CDR3 DNA sequence: TGTGCCACCGGGCCTGGCAGGTCCCAAGAGACCCAGTACTTC. This codes for CATGPGRSQETQYF.

V gene TRBV28 combines with J gene TRBJ2-1; TRBD2 matches 8 bases. The CDR3 is made up of 15 amino acids. CDR1 is MDHEN, CDR2 SYDVKM, per germline. V was pared by 2 bases and J by 4 bases, with 4 bases of the junction left unmatched. CDR3 sequence reads: CASSLELAEYNEQFF. For the CDR3, the DNA is TGTGCCAGCAGTTTAGAACTAGCGGAATACAATGAGCAGTTCTTC.

The chain links TRBV24-1 to TRBJ1-2; the match to TRBD1 covers 8 bases. The CDR3 contains 15 residues. The germline V gene encodes CDR1 KGHDR and CDR2 SFDVKD. V trimming: 4 bases; J trimming: 3 bases; junction bases outside the gene matches: 6. The CDR3 nucleotides read TGTGCCACCAGTGACAGGACAGGGAACCACTATGGCTACACCTTC. Amino acid sequence: CATSDRTGNHYGYTF.

This clonotype was recorded a few times. The chain recombines TRBV6-5 with TRBJ2-3; D might be TRBD2 (5 bases). Per the germline V gene, CDR1 is MNHEY and CDR2 is SVGAGI. V lost 0 bases, J lost 2 bases, and 12 bases lay in between. CDR3 length: 16 residues. The CDR3 spells CASSYSLEIDTDTQYF. CDR3 coding DNA: TGTGCCAGCAGTTACTCACTAGAAATTGACACAGATACGCAGTATTTT.

This clonotype was found many times. The rearrangement uses TRBV12-3 or TRBV12-4 and TRBJ2-1; the D gene is possibly TRBD1 (7 bases). The CDR3 has 15 amino acids. Trimming cost V 5 bases and J 6 bases, with 17 bases left between them. CDR3 loop: CASSPRRGLGNEQFF. CDR3 coding DNA: TGTGCCAGCAGTCCACGGAGGGGGCTAGGCAATGAGCAGTTCTTC.

This sequence joins TRBV7-9 and TRBJ2-7; TRBD1 matches at 9 bases. V lost 7 bases to trimming and J lost 0 bases; unmatched junction nucleotides: 4. Germline assignment: CDR1 SEHNR and CDR2 FQNEAQ (reference sequence). The CDR3 length is 14 residues. The CDR3 sequence: CASTTGGPSYEQYF. CDR3 in DNA: TGTGCCAGCACCACAGGGGGCCCCTCCTACGAGCAGTACTTC.